Below, 24 T cell receptor beta chains from the same sample are listed, as sequenced in a study of blood T cell repertoires in COVID-19. Clones were sequenced by immunoSEQ multiplex PCR, and TCRdb holds only the in-frame ones, with some missing. The sample shows approximately 50,000 clones, 85% to 90% of them seen only once. The sample comprised peripheral blood. These receptors all stem from a man between 60 and 70 years old with acute or convalescent COVID-19.

This sequence joins TRBV20-1 and TRBJ2-1, with D possibly being TRBD2 (5 bases). CDR3 size: 18 residues. From germline, CDR1 is DFQATT and CDR2 SNEGSKA (reference sequence). V shed 3 bases and J shed 9 bases, with 30 bases lying between them. The CDR3 DNA follows: TGCAGTGCTAGTAGACTCCCCCCCCGAGGGTTACAATTGATTGAGCAGTTCTTC. Protein sequence: CSASRLPPRGLQLIEQFF.

This clone was seen once. V is TRBV19 and J is TRBJ1-5; 8 positions agree with TRBD1. The CDR3 consists of 15 residues. The germline gives CDR1 LNHDA, CDR2 SQIVND (reference sequence). Germline trimming cut 5 bases from V and 5 bases from J; bases unmatched to any gene: 8. The CDR3: CASSPGQVVYQPQHF. DNA of the CDR3: TGTGCCAGTAGTCCGGGACAGGTTGTTTATCAGCCCCAGCATTTT. The full variable domain, rest sourced from reference TRBV19 and TRBJ1-5, is DGGITQSPKYLFRKEGQNVTLSCEQNLNHDAMYWYRQDPGQGLRLIYYSQIVNDFQKGDIAEGYSVSREKKESFPLTVTSAQKNPTAFYLCASSPGQVVYQPQHFGDGTRLSIL.

This sequence joins TRBV7-8 and TRBJ2-7; D is perhaps TRBD2 (7 bases). Trimming cost V 5 bases and J 2 bases, with 40 bases left between them. Germline lookup yields CDR1 SGHVS and CDR2 FQNEAQ. The CDR3 is 23 residues long. CDR3 nucleotide sequence: TGTGCCAGCAGCCTTAGCCACCCACTCCGGGATCGAGCGGGACAACATGGGGCCTACGAGCAGTACTTC. It is translated as CASSLSHPLRDRAGQHGAYEQYF.

This chain uses TRBV18 with TRBJ1-1; maybe TRBD1 (5 bases). Per germline, CDR1 KGHSH and CDR2 LQKENI. Trimming pared 4 bases from V and 1 base from J, leaving 7 bases between. The CDR3 has 13 amino acids. CDR3: CASSRQGNTEAFF. The CDR3 nucleotides read TGTGCCAGCTCACGGCAGGGGAACACTGAAGCTTTCTTT. The whole variable domain, filled in from reference TRBV18 and TRBJ1-1, reads NAGVMQNPRHLVRRRGQEARLRCSPMKGHSHVYWYRQLPEEGLKFMVYLQKENIIDESGMPKERFSAEFPKEGPSILRIQQVVRGDSAAYFCASSRQGNTEAFFGQGTRLTVV.

Here the CDR3 DNA reads TGCATGTGGTCGGGACTATACAATGAGCAGTTCTTC. Translating it yields CMWSGLYNEQFF. The chain links TRBV29-1 to TRBJ2-1; TRBD2 aligns across 7 bases. CDR3 length: 12 amino acids. Germline lookup yields CDR1 SQVTM and CDR2 ANQGSEA.

This chain links TRBV9 with TRBJ2-1; 10 nucleotides line up with TRBD2. The CDR3 length is 17 residues. CDR1 is SGDLS and CDR2 is YYNGEE in the germline V gene. V lost 0 bases to trimming and J lost 7 bases; unmatched junction nucleotides: 10. The CDR3 spells CASSVGRLAGGVNEQFF. CDR3 in DNA: TGTGCCAGCAGCGTAGGTAGACTAGCGGGCGGTGTGAATGAGCAGTTCTTC.

This chain connects TRBV5-8 to TRBJ1-4; D perhaps matches TRBD1 (5 bases). The CDR3 has 15 residues. The V gene's germline CDR1 is SGHTS and CDR2 YDEGEE. Trimming pared 0 bases from V and 8 bases from J, leaving 14 bases between. For the CDR3, the DNA is TGTGCCAGCAGCTTGGTCCACGCAGGGTGGGAAAAACTGTTTTTT. The encoded protein is CASSLVHAGWEKLFF.

Note on this clone: As the CDR3 is not closed by the conserved phenylalanine or tryptophan, this likely results from a read error. It is unclear where the CDR3 begins or ends on the DNA, so no DNA is shown, and the CDR3 is as TCRdb lists it. The CDR3 loop reads CASSKGGT. V gene TRBV21-1 combines with J gene TRBJ2-2; TRBD1 is the table's D call and was not checked against the DNA. TRBV21-1 is designated a pseudogene. The CDR3 contains 8 residues when both ends are counted.

The rearrangement joins TRBV5-1 to TRBJ1-2; no reliable D call. The CDR3 has 13 residues. The germline gives CDR1 SGHRS, CDR2 YFSETQ. The germline V and J ends were trimmed by 2 bases and 1 base, with 6 bases remaining between them. This chain's CDR3 is CASSFGVNYGYTF. CDR3 coding DNA: TGCGCCAGCAGCTTCGGGGTTAACTATGGCTACACCTTC.

This rearrangement joins TRBV24-1 to TRBJ1-2; 9 bases map to TRBD1. V was clipped by 4 bases and J by 8 bases; unmatched bases: 10. This CDR3 contains 15 residues. Germline CDR1 and CDR2: KGHDR and SFDVKD. CDR3 sequence reads: CATSDKGQGPTGYTF. CDR3 DNA sequence: TGTGCCACCAGTGACAAAGGACAGGGGCCCACCGGCTACACCTTC.

The chain couples TRBV4-1 to TRBJ1-2; weak D call: TRBD1 (6 bases). The CDR3 totals 14 residues. Germline values: CDR1 MGHRA, CDR2 YSYEKL. V lost 0 bases and J 4 bases, leaving 9 bases between the germline ends. The CDR3 here is CASSQERGPYGYTF. The CDR3 region has the DNA TGCGCCAGCAGCCAAGAGCGGGGGCCCTATGGCTACACCTTC.

This clone appeared a single time. The gene calls are TRBV3-1 (or the pseudogene TRBV3-2) and TRBJ2-2; D call uncertain. The V end was cut by 4 bases, the J end by 4 bases, with 7 bases between. The CDR3 is made up of 13 amino acids. Per the germline V gene, CDR1 is LGHDT and CDR2 is YNNKEL (reference sequence). The CDR3 here is CASSPLGTGELFF. The CDR3 region has the DNA TGTGCCAGCAGCCCGCTCGGCACCGGGGAGCTGTTTTTT.

This clone has a handful of counts. The V call is TRBV2, the J call TRBJ2-5; D gene unclear. This CDR3 comprises 14 residues. CDR1 and CDR2 from the germline V gene are SNHLY and FYNNEI. Trimming removed 5 bases at V and 5 bases at J, with 15 bases between. This CDR3 is CASSKTTAGETQYF. The DNA of the CDR3 is TGTGCCAGCAGTAAAACGACGGCCGGGGAGACCCAGTACTTC. Filled out from reference TRBV2 and TRBJ2-5, the complete variable domain reads EPEVTQTPSHQVTQMGQEVILRCVPISNHLYFYWYRQILGQKVEFLVSFYNNEISEKSEIFDDQFSVERPDGSNFTLKIRSTKLEDSAMYFCASSKTTAGETQYFGPGTRLLVL.

V gene TRBV5-1 combines with J gene TRBJ1-2; D remains ambiguous. Germline V gene lookup returns CDR1 SGHRS and CDR2 YFSETQ. This CDR3 spans 12 amino acids. V was pared by 1 base and J by 5 bases, with 6 bases between. The CDR3 protein is CASSLFGYGYTF. The CDR3 coding sequence is TGCGCCAGCAGCTTGTTCGGGTATGGCTACACCTTC.

This clone was seen just once. J is TRBJ1-5 and V is TRBV2; D is ambiguous. The CDR3 is made up of 13 amino acids. Deletions cut 7 bases from V and 6 bases from J, with 13 bases between. The V gene's germline CDR1 is SNHLY and CDR2 FYNNEI. The CDR3 reads CASMFGSGQPQHF. The CDR3 DNA is TGTGCCAGCATGTTCGGGAGCGGTCAGCCCCAGCATTTT.

The rearrangement links TRBV5-1 to TRBJ2-1; D may be TRBD2 (5 bases). The germline V gene has CDR1 SGHRS and CDR2 YFSETQ. V shed 4 bases and J shed 7 bases, with 15 bases lying between them. This CDR3 contains 14 residues. Here the CDR3 reads CASSLGILGNEQFF. CDR3 coding DNA: TGCGCCAGCAGCCTCGGGATACTAGGAAATGAGCAGTTCTTC.

V usage is TRBV2 and J usage is TRBJ1-3; no reliable D call. Germline CDR1 SNHLY, CDR2 FYNNEI. Trimming took off 4 bases at V and 2 bases at J, with 15 bases between the two ends. The CDR3 runs 16 residues. CDR3 amino acids: CASSGMRGSTGNTIYF. The CDR3 DNA is TGTGCCAGCAGTGGGATGAGAGGGTCTACTGGAAACACCATATATTTT.

The chain employs TRBV7-8 and TRBJ2-2; TRBD2 might be the D (5 bases). Germline CDR1 reads SGHVS; CDR2 reads FQNEAQ. The V end lost 2 bases, the J end lost 4 bases, and 14 bases lay between the germline ends. There are 16 residues in the CDR3. The CDR3 region is CASSLRGIEGTGELFF. The CDR3 coding sequence is TGTGCCAGCAGCTTACGTGGAATAGAGGGCACCGGGGAGCTGTTTTTT. Full variable domain (remainder filled in from reference TRBV7-8 and TRBJ2-2): GAGVSQSPRYKVAKRGQDVALRCDPISGHVSLFWYQQALGQGPEFLTYFQNEAQLDKSGLPSDRFFAERPEGSVSTLKIQRTQQEDSAVYLCASSLRGIEGTGELFFGEGSRLTVL.

The V gene is TRBV18, the J gene TRBJ1-5; maybe TRBD1 (5 bases). The CDR3 extends over 13 amino acids. Germline CDR1 reads KGHSH; CDR2 reads LQKENI. V was pared by 3 bases and J by 5 bases, with 8 bases between. In DNA, the CDR3 is TGTGCCAGCTCACCTACAGGAGATCAGCCCCAGCATTTT. Translating gives CASSPTGDQPQHF. Looking up the rest from reference TRBV18 and TRBJ1-5 gives the full variable domain: NAGVMQNPRHLVRRRGQEARLRCSPMKGHSHVYWYRQLPEEGLKFMVYLQKENIIDESGMPKERFSAEFPKEGPSILRIQQVVRGDSAAYFCASSPTGDQPQHFGDGTRLSIL.

This clone was picked up one time. V is TRBV7-9 and J is TRBJ1-1; weak D call: TRBD1 (5 bases). With 2 bases removed from V and 1 base from J, the gap between germline ends came to 14 bases. The CDR3 covers 16 residues. Per the germline V gene, CDR1 is SEHNR and CDR2 is FQNEAQ (reference sequence). The CDR3 DNA sequence: TGTGCCAGCAGCTTATCCATCCCGGGGGAGAACACTGAAGCTTTCTTT. Translated, it gives CASSLSIPGENTEAFF.

The sample holds one count of this clone. J is TRBJ2-2 and V is TRBV11-3; no firm D call. CDR1 is SGHNT, CDR2 YENEEA, per germline. The CDR3 is 14 residues long. Trimming removed 6 bases at V and 4 bases at J, with 12 bases between. The CDR3 spells CASRESRSTGELFF. For the CDR3, the DNA is TGTGCCAGCAGGGAATCGAGGAGCACCGGGGAGCTGTTTTTT.

The chain links TRBV28 to TRBJ1-1, with D tentatively TRBD1 (5 bases). This CDR3 spans 14 amino acids. The germline V gene has CDR1 MDHEN and CDR2 SYDVKM. V lost 6 bases, J lost 7 bases, and 18 bases lay in between. CDR3 amino acids: CASSGHQQVVEAFF. The CDR3 DNA reads TGTGCCAGCAGCGGACATCAACAGGTCGTTGAAGCTTTCTTT.

This chain connects TRBV11-2 to TRBJ2-7; TRBD2 is a possible D gene (6 bases). The CDR3 has 13 amino acids. Germline V gene data show CDR1 as SGHAT and CDR2 as FQNNGV. V was shortened by 1 base and J by 4 bases, with 8 bases between the two germline ends. The CDR3 coding sequence is TGTGCCAGCAGCTTAGGGCTAGCGTACGAGCAGTACTTC. Its translation: CASSLGLAYEQYF.

The chain uses TRBV10-3 and TRBJ2-2; 7 bases agree with TRBD1. V gave up 7 bases and J gave up 0 bases; unmatched junction bases: 5. The CDR3 contains 15 residues. CDR1 and CDR2 (germline): ENHRY, SYGVKD. The CDR3 coding sequence is TGTGCCATCACCGACAGGGTCGCGAACACCGGGGAGCTGTTTTTT. Translation: CAITDRVANTGELFF.